This T cell receptor beta chain is drawn from a study of shared clonotypes between healthy human individuals (dated by TCRdb to the early 2020s). Background on the whole study: Three men and two women, aged 18 to 49 years, made up the cohort. Per donor, three plates each were used for CD4 naive and CD4 memory, two for CD8 naive, and one for CD8 memory. To estimate repertoire size and how much clonotypes are shared between individuals, the study performed deep sequencing of blood TCR repertoires from five healthy adults. To increase sequencing depth and limit assay-specific biases, different laboratories used diverse techniques to prepare libraries and sequence TCR repertoires. Per donor, leukapheresis produced somewhere between about 0.85 and 10 billion PBMCs.

The research as a whole found: Larger estimated clonotype richness was generally found for naive subsets than for memory subsets. Based on pairwise subsampling, the degree of clonotype sharing among donors was expected to be affected by sequencing depth. Incomplete sequencing was indicated by rarefaction of sorted-subset datasets, despite the large sequencing depth. Only blood was sampled, and tissue TCR repertoires likely differ from those in blood. Because the study included only a small number of donors, the genetic and exposure-history diversity represented was limited. When a few donors were compared, the shared fraction of clonotypes was about 5% for naive CD4, about 4% for naive CD8, 2% to 2.5% for memory CD4, and 0.4% for memory CD8. Compared with non-shared clonotypes, clonotypes shared by all four sorted-subset donors had higher generation probabilities.

Points on this clone: Its target antigen remains unknown. It has no much larger one-base neighbor in the sample; base qualities were not kept.

The donors were healthy, HIV-negative adults with no recently reported acute infections or vaccinations. Every donor was a Caucasian adult residing in Nashville, Tennessee, USA. Magnetic negative selection was used to enrich CD4+ T cells, after which naive cells were positively selected on CD45RA and the negative fraction became the memory subset. After blood collection by leukapheresis, PBMCs were isolated using Ficoll-Histopaque density gradient centrifugation and then cryopreserved in the vapor phase of liquid nitrogen. Analytical flow cytometry was used to check the purity and quantity of each magnetically sorted T cell population. Genomic DNA was isolated from every sorted fraction and measured by UV absorbance on a Nanodrop 2000c. Using the deep immunoSEQ assay, multiplex PCR amplified TCR CDR3 regions from genomic DNA. Extracted genomic DNA from each cell subset was spread evenly across all wells of several immunoSEQ 96-well plates, with each plate serving as a replicate. For sorted subsets, around 200 ng genomic DNA, equal to about 30,000 T cell genomes, was loaded into each replicate PCR. The purified libraries were quantified using a Qubit 3.0 fluorometer, sized with a Bioanalyzer 2100, and then quantified again using the KAPA Library Quantification kit. Every immunoSEQ 96-well plate was sequenced on a separate single-read 150-cycle Illumina NextSeq 550 flow cell. Per the original workflow: The immunoSEQ output contained only junctional sequences without quality scores, so filtering could not match that applied to full-length reads. Sequences were annotated with PyIR, a Python wrapper for IgBLAST v1.9, and V/J genes and CDR3 were assigned using IMGT germline references. Reads were filtered out if the reads had weak V/J assignments (E-value above 1e-6), no CDR3, stop codons, out-of-frame junctions, or ambiguous translated residues. V3J clonotypes were defined as sequences sharing the same inferred V gene, J gene, and CDR3 amino acid sequence. The percentage overlap between two repertoires was calculated by dividing the number of shared unique clonotypes by the size of the smaller repertoire. Richness of each repertoire was evaluated using RTK rarefaction, the Chao1 estimator, and Recon v2.1 estimates of unobserved clonotypes. Generation probabilities were computed with OLGA for all TCRbeta clonotypes obtained by the gDNA method from a handful of donors. TCRdb's version of the immuneACCESS table is confined to in-frame rearrangements and falls short of the full clone set. An unresolved V gene accounts for under half of the shortfall where checked; the remainder is of unknown origin. D and trimming come from the DNA, and the V and J calls and clone size come from that table. The sample includes approximately 2,300,000 clones, with about nine tenths observed a single time. The ten largest clones add up to 0.3% to 0.45% of the sample.

The germline V end is reduced by 2 bases and the J end by 2 bases; junction bases left unmatched: 8. The germline V gene (reference sequence) yields MNHEY for CDR1 and SMNVEV for CDR2. The CDR3 starts with the cysteine, ends with the phenylalanine, and has 16 residues. Of all the DNA, just the CDR3 is kept, 48 bases in frame from base 1. The sequence joins TRBV27 to TRBJ1-1, and 7 junction bases match TRBD1. This TCR was sampled from a man aged 18-30 years in good health. Some clones in this sample may be carry-over from other donors' samples. The sequenced sample consisted of naive CD4+ T cells from PBMCs. The intended sense of this specimen's cell subset or site label: CD45RA+ positively selected. The CDR3 sequence is CASSLMPAGGNTEAFF. The DNA reads as follows: TGTGCCAGCAGTTTAATGCCTGCAGGGGGAAACACTGAAGCTTTCTTT.